The 27 T cell receptor beta chains in this list originate from one sample, sequenced in a study of shared clonotypes between healthy human individuals. Positive CCR7 selection of CD45RO-negative cells yielded the naive CD8 cells, and terminally differentiated effector memory CD45RA+ cells were excluded. TCRdb's copy holds only in-frame clones and misses some; the assay was immunoSEQ multiplex PCR. The sample consists of approximately 1.9 million clones, around 93% of them appearing once. The source material was naive CD8+ T cells from PBMCs. These receptors were collected from a man younger than 35 in good health. Some clones in this sample may be carry-over from other donors' samples.

The rearrangement uses TRBV7-8 and TRBJ1-5; no reliable D call. The CDR3 consists of 15 residues. Germline loops: CDR1 SGHVS, CDR2 FQNEAQ. V was trimmed by 6 bases and J by 7 bases, leaving 19 bases between them. The CDR3 loop reads CASSARRMVGQPQHF. CDR3 sequence (DNA): TGTGCCAGCAGTGCAAGGAGGATGGTCGGCCAGCCCCAGCATTTT.

The chain has TRBV11-3 and TRBJ2-3, with 8 positions matching TRBD1. V was pared by 4 bases and J by 1 base, with 1 base of the junction left unmatched. This CDR3 is built from 14 residues. Germline CDR1 and CDR2: SGHNT and YENEEA. The CDR3 reads CASSSTGGTDTQYF. Written as DNA, the CDR3 is TGTGCCAGCAGCTCGACAGGGGGCACAGATACGCAGTATTTT.

The chain combines TRBV28 with TRBJ1-1; D not resolved. The CDR3 has 15 amino acids. V lost 6 bases and J lost 0, with 14 bases in between. The germline gives CDR1 MDHEN, CDR2 SYDVKM. In DNA, the CDR3 is TGTGCCAGCAGCCGGATTAAGAGGGTGAACACTGAAGCTTTCTTT. Its translation is CASSRIKRVNTEAFF.

This chain uses TRBV9 with TRBJ1-1, with D possibly matching TRBD1 (5 bases). The CDR3 has 15 amino acids. Germline CDR1 and CDR2: SGDLS and YYNGEE. The ends were cut back, 3 bases at V and 4 bases at J, with 16 bases in the middle. CDR3 nucleotide sequence: TGTGCCAGCAGCGAGACTACATGGGACGGCACTGAAGCTTTCTTT. Encoded protein: CASSETTWDGTEAFF.

V usage is TRBV28 and J usage is TRBJ1-2; possible D gene TRBD1, 6 bases. Trimming left V 3 bases short and J 7 bases short, with 12 bases between. The CDR3 covers 13 residues. CDR1 is MDHEN, CDR2 SYDVKM, per germline. CDR3 nucleotide sequence: TGTGCCAGCAGTTTTCCAGGGGCGTCTGGCTACACCTTC. This translates into CASSFPGASGYTF.

V gene TRBV16 combines with J gene TRBJ1-5, with D maybe TRBD1 (6 bases). V lost 7 bases and J 5 bases, leaving 12 bases between the germline ends. The germline CDR1 and CDR2 sequences are KGHSY and FQNENV. The CDR3 consists of 13 residues. The CDR3 loop is CASIWGADQPQHF. DNA for the CDR3: TGTGCCAGCATCTGGGGGGCAGATCAGCCCCAGCATTTT. The full variable domain, rest sourced from reference TRBV16 and TRBJ1-5, is GEEVAQTPKHLVRGEGQKAKLYCAPIKGHSYVFWYQQVLKNEFKFLISFQNENVFDETGMPKERFSAKCLPNSPCSLEIQATKLEDSAVYFCASIWGADQPQHFGDGTRLSIL.

This clone has only one observation. V is TRBV28 and J is TRBJ1-2, with no clear D. In germline, CDR1 is MDHEN, CDR2 SYDVKM. The V end lost 5 bases, the J end lost 6 bases, and 25 bases lay between the germline ends. CDR3 length: 17 residues. The CDR3 nucleotides are TGTGCCAGCAGTCTTATACCCGACGTGACCCTGGGGAATGGCTACACCTTC. Amino acid sequence: CASSLIPDVTLGNGYTF.

J is TRBJ2-3 and V is TRBV7-3, with a possible D match to TRBD1 (6 bases). V lost 4 bases, J lost 4 bases, and 9 bases lay in between. The CDR3 consists of 13 residues. CDR1 and CDR2 from the germline V gene are SGHTA and FQGTGA. The CDR3 nucleotides are TGTGCCAGCAGCTGGACAGCACCAGATACGCAGTATTTT. This codes for CASSWTAPDTQYF. Looking up the rest from reference TRBV7-3 and TRBJ2-3 gives the full variable domain: GAGVSQTPSNKVTEKGKYVELRCDPISGHTALYWYRQSLGQGPEFLIYFQGTGAADDSGLPNDRFFAVRPEGSVSTLKIQRTERGDSAVYLCASSWTAPDTQYFGPGTRLTVL.

The genes are TRBV27 and TRBJ1-5, with TRBD1 matching over 10 bases. The V gene's germline CDR1 is MNHEY and CDR2 SMNVEV (reference sequence). The CDR3 extends over 15 amino acids. V shed 5 bases and J 5 bases; nucleotides not matched to a gene: 6. CDR3 region: CASSMTGGLYQPQHF. The CDR3 DNA is TGTGCCAGCAGTATGACAGGGGGCCTCTATCAGCCCCAGCATTTT.

The chain couples TRBV9 to TRBJ2-1; 7 bases are a match to TRBD2. Germline CDR1 SGDLS, CDR2 YYNGEE. Trimming cost V 0 bases and J 8 bases; bases outside gene matches: 11. CDR3 size: 16 residues. DNA of the CDR3: TGTGCCAGCAGCGTAGCTGGGGGAGGGCCGGGATATGAGCAGTTCTTC. This gives the protein CASSVAGGGPGYEQFF.

This clone was picked up one time. This chain connects TRBV5-1 to TRBJ1-1; possible D gene TRBD1, 5 bases. Germline CDR1 reads SGHRS; CDR2 reads YFSETQ. V lost 3 bases, J lost 3 bases, and 15 bases lay in between. CDR3 length: 15 residues. The CDR3, as DNA: TGCGCCAGCAGCTCTCGCGCGGGGGATTACACTGAAGCTTTCTTT. Encoded protein: CASSSRAGDYTEAFF.

This chain uses TRBV7-2 with TRBJ1-1; D unclear. Germline V lookup: CDR1 SGHTA, CDR2 FQGNSA. This CDR3 is built from 13 residues. Between the trimmed V and J ends, which lost 1 base and 4 bases, there was a span of 7 bases. The CDR3 DNA is TGTGCCAGCAGCTTAGGCACCCCCACTGAAGCTTTCTTT. Its translation is CASSLGTPTEAFF.

This clone appeared once. The rearrangement joins TRBV30 to TRBJ1-2; 10 positions agree with TRBD1. After removal of 4 bases from V and 2 bases from J, the junction contained 10 bases not matched to a gene. This CDR3 is built from 16 residues. The germline CDR1 and CDR2 sequences are GTSNPN and SVGIG (reference sequence). The CDR3, as DNA: TGTGCCTGGATTGGGGATCCGGGACAGGGGAACTATGGCTACACCTTC. Translated, it gives CAWIGDPGQGNYGYTF. Full variable domain (outside the CDR3, taken from reference TRBV30 and TRBJ1-2): SQTIHQWPATLVQPVGSPLSLECTVEGTSNPNLYWYRQAAGRGLQLLFYSVGIGQISSEVPQNLSASRPQDRQFILSSKKLLLSDSGFYLCAWIGDPGQGNYGYTFGSGTRLTVV.

J is TRBJ2-1 and V is TRBV11-2; tentatively, D is TRBD2 (6 bases). The CDR3 has 15 amino acids. Germline V CDR1 and CDR2: SGHAT, FQNNGV. The V end lost 1 base, the J end lost 4 bases, and 11 bases lay between the germline ends. In DNA form, the CDR3 reads TGTGCCAGCAGCTTAGTTGCGCGGGGATACAATGAGCAGTTCTTC. Its translation is CASSLVARGYNEQFF.

The chain has TRBV19 and TRBJ2-7; 13 bases fit TRBD2. CDR1 and CDR2 from the germline V gene are LNHDA and SQIVND (reference sequence). The V and J ends lost 5 bases and 6 bases, in that order; junction bases with no gene match: 4. This CDR3 contains 14 residues. The DNA of the CDR3 is TGTGCCAGTAGTTGGGGACTAGCGGGAAGCGAGCAGTACTTC. Translating gives CASSWGLAGSEQYF.

This clone was counted a single time. The CDR3 coding sequence is TGCAGCGCGGGAGGGGGCTGGGAGACCCAGTACTTC. Protein: CSAGGGWETQYF. The chain recombines TRBV29-1 with TRBJ2-5; maybe TRBD2 (8 bases). With 7 bases removed from V and 5 bases from J, the gap between germline ends came to 14 bases. The CDR3 covers 12 residues. CDR1 is SQVTM and CDR2 is ANQGSEA in the germline V gene.

The V gene is TRBV6-1, the J gene TRBJ2-1, with D perhaps matching TRBD1 or TRBD2 (5 bases each). Germline lookup yields CDR1 MNHNS and CDR2 SASEGT. V dropped 3 bases and J dropped 2 bases, with 11 bases sitting between them. The CDR3 covers 15 residues. CDR3 protein: CASSDALGAYNEQFF. DNA of the CDR3: TGTGCCAGCAGTGACGCACTAGGGGCCTACAATGAGCAGTTCTTC.

The V call is TRBV2, the J call TRBJ2-7; maybe TRBD2 (6 bases). The germline V and J ends were trimmed by 7 bases and 4 bases, with 20 bases remaining between them. CDR3 length: 15 amino acids. The germline V gene encodes CDR1 SNHLY and CDR2 FYNNEI. The CDR3 loop is CASTTWGENGYEQYF. For the CDR3, the DNA is TGTGCCAGCACTACTTGGGGGGAGAATGGTTACGAGCAGTACTTC. Supplemented by reference TRBV2 and TRBJ2-7, the full variable domain reads EPEVTQTPSHQVTQMGQEVILRCVPISNHLYFYWYRQILGQKVEFLVSFYNNEISEKSEIFDDQFSVERPDGSNFTLKIRSTKLEDSAMYFCASTTWGENGYEQYFGPGTRLTVT.

The J gene is TRBJ2-1, the V gene TRBV27; 9 nucleotides align to TRBD1. Germline V CDR1 and CDR2: MNHEY, SMNVEV (reference sequence). CDR3 length: 13 residues. J lost 7 bases, V lost 11 bases, and 9 bases had no gene match. CDR3 residues: CAVAQGARNEQFF. As DNA, the CDR3 is TGTGCCGTGGCACAGGGGGCGCGGAATGAGCAGTTCTTC.

This clone was observed once. This chain uses TRBV9 with TRBJ2-2, with D tentatively TRBD1 or TRBD2 (5 bases each). With 4 bases removed from V and 1 base from J, the gap between germline ends came to 17 bases. This CDR3 has 17 amino acids. CDR1 is SGDLS and CDR2 is YYNGEE in the germline V gene. The CDR3 DNA reads as TGTGCCAGCAGCTTATTGAGGGACGCCCTGAACACCGGGGAGCTGTTTTTT. This encodes CASSLLRDALNTGELFF. Full variable domain (remainder filled in from reference TRBV9 and TRBJ2-2): DSGVTQTPKHLITATGQRVTLRCSPRSGDLSVYWYQQSLDQGLQFLIQYYNGEERAKGNILERFSAQQFPDLHSELNLSSLELGDSALYFCASSLLRDALNTGELFFGEGSRLTVL.

The V gene is TRBV9, the J gene TRBJ2-7; 8 positions match TRBD1. The CDR3 has 14 amino acids. Per the germline V gene, CDR1 is SGDLS and CDR2 is YYNGEE. J was trimmed by 2 bases and V by 4 bases; bases with no gene match: 5. The CDR3 here is CASSPPGQAYEQYF. The CDR3 DNA sequence: TGTGCCAGCAGCCCCCCGGGACAGGCCTACGAGCAGTACTTC.

The CDR3 region has the DNA TGTGCCAGCAGCCAAGGGCAGCATAGGACCTACGAGCAGTACTTC. Its protein product is CASSQGQHRTYEQYF. The V gene is TRBV14, the J gene TRBJ2-7, with D unresolved. V was shortened by 1 base and J by 2 bases, with 12 bases between the two germline ends. The CDR3 has 15 amino acids. In germline, CDR1 is SGHDN, CDR2 FVKESK.

As for this clone: Other DNA sequences in the sample encode the same CDR3. This sequence joins TRBV9 and TRBJ2-7; TRBD1 agrees at 8 bases. V lost 3 bases and J lost 6; bases outside the gene matches: 5. Per germline, CDR1 SGDLS and CDR2 YYNGEE. This CDR3 is 13 amino acids long. The CDR3, as DNA: TGTGCCAGCAGCGCCGGACAGGGCGGCGAGCAGTACTTC. Protein: CASSAGQGGEQYF.

This clone was seen only once. J is TRBJ1-2 and V is TRBV9; TRBD1 is a possible D gene (5 bases). Germline lookup yields CDR1 SGDLS and CDR2 YYNGEE. This CDR3 has 16 residues. Trimming removed 3 bases from V and 2 bases from J, with 17 bases in between. The CDR3 sequence: CASSAGRGVGNYGYTF. The CDR3, as DNA: TGTGCCAGCAGCGCCGGGAGGGGAGTAGGGAACTATGGCTACACCTTC.

The V and J genes are TRBV5-6 and TRBJ2-1; 11 nucleotides line up with TRBD2. The trim removed 4 bases at V and 14 bases at J, leaving 14 bases unmatched. Germline assignment: CDR1 SGHDT and CDR2 YYEEEE. The CDR3 spans 15 residues. Here the CDR3 DNA reads TGTGCCAGCAGCCCTGATGGTAGCGGGAGGGTATTAGAGTTCTTC. It codes for CASSPDGSGRVLEFF.

The chain carries TRBV4-2 and TRBJ2-2; D is unclear. Looked up from germline, CDR1 is LGHNA and CDR2 is YNFKEQ. This CDR3 region has 13 residues. V was pared by 0 bases and J by 6 bases, with 5 bases between. The CDR3 DNA reads TGTGCCAGCAGCCAAGAAAACCCCGGGGAGCTGTTTTTT. Residues: CASSQENPGELFF.

This clone appeared once. The gene calls are TRBV10-3 and TRBJ2-7; 8 nucleotides line up with TRBD1. Germline-derived CDR1 and CDR2 are ENHRY and SYGVKD. The CDR3 spans 17 residues. V lost 0 bases, J lost 5 bases, and 12 bases stayed unmatched. The CDR3 reads CAISESGQGMRIDEQYF. CDR3 DNA sequence: TGTGCCATCAGTGAGTCAGGACAGGGAATGAGAATCGACGAGCAGTACTTC.